The 27 T cell receptor beta chains below were found in one sample sequenced in a study of Graves' ophthalmopathy and Graves' hyperthyroidism (dated by TCRdb to about 2018). TCRdb names Illumina HiSeq 2000 as the instrument used. TCR beta CDR3 regions were amplified from RNA transcripts for repertoire sequencing. The first round was an RT-PCR using HTBI primers with the Qiagen OneStep RT-PCR kit, and this first round was followed by a second-round multiplex PCR, then size selection and purification. The public reads were reanalyzed by TCRdb: fastp trimming at Q25, MiXCR alignment, in-frame beta chains only. Each CDR3 protein gets just one entry, which takes the most common genes and DNA from the rows behind it. The sample includes about 620,000 distinct CDR3 sequences, with around a fifth observed a single time. The top ten hold around 7% of the sample. Sequenced: peripheral blood. Receptor source: a woman between 18 and 30 years old with stable Graves' hyperthyroidism. Some clones in this sample may be carry-over from other donors' samples. Donor details come from another sample of the same person, matched by shared clones.

A note on this clonotype: A clone one base away is much larger, so this may be a read error. The rearrangement joins TRBV20-1 to TRBJ1-1; possibly TRBD1 for D (6 bases). There are 12 residues in the CDR3. Germline V gene sequence: CDR1 DFQATT, CDR2 SNEGSKA (reference sequence). V lost 2 bases to trimming and J lost 3 bases, with 7 bases between them. In nucleotides, the CDR3 is TGCAGTGCTAGAAACAGGGACACTGAAGCTTTCTTT. This codes for CSARNRDTEAFF.

This chain joins TRBV6-1 and TRBJ1-5; D remains unclear. V was shortened by 6 bases and J by 3 bases, with 21 bases between the two germline ends. This CDR3 has 17 amino acids. The germline V gene encodes CDR1 MNHNS and CDR2 SASEGT. The CDR3 coding sequence is TGTGCCAGCAGCCGAGAGGACGTCACCGCATACAATCAGCCCCAGCATTTT. Translation gives CASSREDVTAYNQPQHF.

This clonotype showed up just a few times. The chain uses TRBV19 and TRBJ2-5; the D gene is possibly TRBD1 (6 bases). The V gene's germline CDR1 is LNHDA and CDR2 SQIVND (reference sequence). The CDR3 loop spans 13 amino acids. V lost 11 bases and J lost 4, with 17 bases in between. CDR3 in amino acids: CAVRNTGSETQYF. In DNA, the CDR3 is TGTGCCGTACGTAACACAGGGTCAGAGACCCAGTACTTC. The whole variable domain, remainder taken from reference TRBV19 and TRBJ2-5, is DGGITQSPKYLFRKEGQNVTLSCEQNLNHDAMYWYRQDPGQGLRLIYYSQIVNDFQKGDIAEGYSVSREKKESFPLTVTSAQKNPTAFYLCAVRNTGSETQYFGPGTRLLVL.

Many counts were recorded for this clonotype. This sequence joins TRBV6-5 and TRBJ2-5, with TRBD2 as a possible D gene (5 bases). V lost 2 bases, J lost 4 bases, and 11 bases lay in between. Germline V CDR1 and CDR2: MNHEY, SVGAGI. The CDR3 extends over 14 amino acids. The CDR3 DNA reads as TGTGCCAGCAGTTACGCGGGCGCCGGAGAGACCCAGTACTTC. Protein sequence: CASSYAGAGETQYF.

This clonotype was recorded at least ten times. This chain connects TRBV14 to TRBJ2-7; TRBD1 might be the D (5 bases). Germline CDR1 is SGHDN and CDR2 is FVKESK. CDR3 length: 13 residues. The V end lost 2 bases, the J end lost 4 bases, and 9 bases lay between the germline ends. CDR3 region: CASSQLTDYEQYF. CDR3 nucleotide sequence: TGTGCCAGCAGCCAACTGACAGATTACGAGCAGTACTTC.

The chain combines TRBV20-1 with TRBJ1-1; no reliable D call. Between the trimmed V and J ends, which lost 4 bases and 3 bases, there was a span of 15 bases. Germline assignment: CDR1 DFQATT and CDR2 SNEGSKA (reference sequence). The CDR3 contains 14 residues. The CDR3 sequence: CSAKDASHHTEAFF. CDR3 in DNA: TGCAGTGCTAAGGACGCCAGCCACCACACTGAAGCTTTCTTT.

Ten or more counts support this clonotype. The chain uses TRBV5-1 and TRBJ2-7; a weak D match, TRBD2 (7 bases). Germline V gene lookup returns CDR1 SGHRS and CDR2 YFSETQ. Trimming cost V 6 bases and J 7 bases, with 20 bases left between them. The CDR3 runs 14 residues. Here the CDR3 reads CASTPGGGGWEQYF. The CDR3 DNA is TGCGCCAGCACCCCAGGCGGCGGGGGCTGGGAGCAGTACTTC.

The CDR3 DNA is TGTGCCAGCAGTGAAGCGGGACAGATTGTAACCCAGCATTTT. Protein sequence: CASSEAGQIVTQHF. The chain recombines TRBV2 with TRBJ1-5; 7 bases agree with TRBD1. This CDR3 is built from 14 residues. Trimming at V came to 0 bases and at J to 11 bases, leaving 7 bases not matched to a gene. The germline gives CDR1 SNHLY, CDR2 FYNNEI.

The chain is built from TRBV6-1 and TRBJ1-1; the D is unclear. Germline lookup yields CDR1 MNHNS and CDR2 SASEGT. Trimming took 10 bases from V and 5 from J, leaving 17 bases between them. The CDR3 runs 13 residues. CDR3 residues: CANPTSPLTEAFF. CDR3 bases: TGTGCCAATCCGACAAGTCCTTTGACTGAAGCTTTCTTT.

The V call is TRBV6-1, the J call TRBJ1-1; TRBD1 might be the D (5 bases). CDR3 size: 16 residues. V was trimmed by 6 bases and J by 5 bases, leaving 22 bases between them. Germline loops: CDR1 MNHNS, CDR2 SASEGT. The CDR3 here is CASSAPGTRINTEAFF. The CDR3 DNA is TGTGCCAGCAGCGCCCCCGGGACTCGAATTAATACTGAAGCTTTCTTT.

There are a few counts of this clonotype. This sequence joins TRBV5-1 and TRBJ1-5; 7 positions match TRBD1. The germline V gene encodes CDR1 SGHRS and CDR2 YFSETQ. The V and J ends lost 4 bases and 3 bases, in that order; junction bases with no gene match: 7. The CDR3 has 15 residues. As DNA, the CDR3 is TGCGCCAGCAGCCCCACAGGGGCTTTCAATCAGCCCCAGCATTTT. Protein sequence: CASSPTGAFNQPQHF.

This clonotype was recorded at least ten times. The rearrangement joins TRBV28 to TRBJ2-7; TRBD1 or TRBD2 may be the D gene (5 bases each). The germline V and J ends were trimmed by 5 bases and 7 bases, with 15 bases remaining between them. Germline V gene lookup returns CDR1 MDHEN and CDR2 SYDVKM. The CDR3 totals 13 residues. The CDR3, as DNA: TGTGCCAGCAGTCGGCCCGGGACCGGGGAGCAGTACTTC. Encoded protein: CASSRPGTGEQYF.

The CDR3 here is CATSPGTPLASTGETQYF. CDR3 bases: TGTGCCACCAGCCCGGGGACTCCCCTGGCGAGCACAGGGGAGACCCAGTACTTC. V usage is TRBV15 and J usage is TRBJ2-5; TRBD1 or TRBD2 may be the D gene (6 bases each). The CDR3 extends over 18 amino acids. V lost 5 bases, J lost 5 bases, and 27 bases lay in between. Germline CDR1 reads LNHNV; CDR2 reads YYDKDF (reference sequence). Full variable domain (remainder filled in from reference TRBV15 and TRBJ2-5): DAMVIQNPRYQVTQFGKPVTLSCSQTLNHNVMYWYQQKSSQAPKLLFHYYDKDFNNEADTPDNFQSRRPNTSFCFLDIRSPGLGDTAMYLCATSPGTPLASTGETQYFGPGTRLLVL.

This clonotype was recorded only once. The genes are TRBV6-5 and TRBJ1-1; possible D gene TRBD1, 5 bases. Trimming removed 2 bases from V and 10 bases from J, with 11 bases in between. CDR1 MNHEY and CDR2 SVGAGI come from the germline V gene. This CDR3 has 12 amino acids. The CDR3 nucleotides are TGTGCCAGCAGTTACGCGGGGGACGTAGCTTTCTTT. Amino acids: CASSYAGDVAFF.

This clonotype was found many times. The CDR3 DNA sequence: TGTGCCAGCTCACCTGGTCCGCCAGCGGGCAATCAGCCCCAGCATTTT. Its translation is CASSPGPPAGNQPQHF. The chain recombines TRBV18 with TRBJ1-5; D uncertain. Germline lookup yields CDR1 KGHSH and CDR2 LQKENI. This CDR3 has 16 amino acids. Deletions cut 3 bases from V and 2 bases from J, with 14 bases between.

CDR3 residues: CASKAGAPYEQYF. As DNA, the CDR3 is TGTGCCAGCAAGGCGGGAGCCCCCTACGAGCAGTACTTC. This rearrangement joins TRBV27 to TRBJ2-7; 7 nucleotides align to TRBD2. The germline gives CDR1 MNHEY, CDR2 SMNVEV (reference sequence). The trim removed 7 bases at V and 2 bases at J, leaving 5 bases unmatched. The CDR3 spans 13 residues.

This clonotype came up many times. CDR3 amino acids: CASSSDGTAYGYTF. Written as DNA, the CDR3 is TGCGCCAGCAGCTCGGACGGGACTGCCTATGGCTACACCTTC. The gene calls are TRBV5-1 and TRBJ1-2; possible D gene TRBD1, 5 bases. From germline, CDR1 is SGHRS and CDR2 YFSETQ. The CDR3 has 14 amino acids. V was trimmed by 3 bases and J by 4 bases, leaving 13 bases between them.

At least ten counts were recorded for this clonotype. The chain couples TRBV6-2 or TRBV6-3 to TRBJ2-5; tentatively, D is TRBD2 (5 bases). This CDR3 is built from 15 residues. Germline-derived CDR1 and CDR2 are MNHEY and SVGEGT. Trimming took off 2 bases at V and 5 bases at J, with 15 bases between the two ends. This CDR3 is CASSYISAARETQYF. As DNA, the CDR3 is TGTGCCAGCAGTTACATTTCAGCGGCCAGGGAGACCCAGTACTTC.

This clonotype showed up just a few times. In DNA form, the CDR3 reads TGTGCCAGTGCCGGCGGGACAGCTCCTTATCAGCCCCAGCATTTT. It translates to CASAGGTAPYQPQHF. The genes are TRBV2 and TRBJ1-5; 7 positions match TRBD1. There are 15 residues in the CDR3. The germline V gene encodes CDR1 SNHLY and CDR2 FYNNEI. The V gene end was trimmed by 9 bases and the J gene end by 5 bases; junction bases not matched to a gene: 13.

This clonotype was seen only once. A much larger clone differs by one base, so this may be a read error. Since no conserved phenylalanine or tryptophan closes the CDR3, a read error is the likely cause. CDR3 sequence: CASSLKSGDTEAFY. The CDR3 DNA is TGTGCCAGCAGCTTAAAGTCCGGGGACACTGAAGCTTTCTAT. V is TRBV7-3 and J is TRBJ1-1; unclear D gene. Between the trimmed V and J ends, which lost 1 base and 3 bases, there was a span of 9 bases. The CDR3 contains 14 residues. CDR1 and CDR2 from the germline V gene are SGHTA and FQGTGA.

The CDR3 coding sequence is TGTGCCGGGCTACAGGGGGACACTGAAGCTTTCTTT. This encodes CAGLQGDTEAFF. V gene TRBV30 combines with J gene TRBJ1-1, with 8 bases identical to TRBD1. The junction had 5 bases not matched to a gene; V was cut back by 8 bases and J by 3 bases. Per germline, CDR1 GTSNPN and CDR2 SVGIG (reference sequence). The CDR3 totals 12 residues.

This clonotype was counted many times. V gene TRBV2 combines with J gene TRBJ2-5; maybe TRBD2 (5 bases). V lost 7 bases to trimming and J lost 3 bases, with 9 bases between them. Germline CDR1 SNHLY, CDR2 FYNNEI. The CDR3 has 12 amino acids. The CDR3 nucleotides are TGTGCCAGCAACCGGGAAGAAGAGACCCAGTACTTC. Protein product: CASNREEETQYF. The whole variable domain, filled in from reference TRBV2 and TRBJ2-5, reads EPEVTQTPSHQVTQMGQEVILRCVPISNHLYFYWYRQILGQKVEFLVSFYNNEISEKSEIFDDQFSVERPDGSNFTLKIRSTKLEDSAMYFCASNREEETQYFGPGTRLLVL.

The chain uses TRBV30 and TRBJ1-1, with 7 positions matching TRBD1. There are 15 residues in the CDR3. V lost 4 bases to trimming and J lost 0 bases; unmatched junction nucleotides: 8. CDR1 and CDR2 (germline): GTSNPN, SVGIG (reference sequence). Here the CDR3 DNA reads TGTGCCTGGACCCTAGGGGGCATATTGAACACTGAAGCTTTCTTT. This encodes CAWTLGGILNTEAFF.

Many counts were recorded for this clonotype. The J gene is TRBJ1-6, the V gene TRBV19; tentative D call: TRBD1 (6 bases). Germline V lookup: CDR1 LNHDA, CDR2 SQIVND (reference sequence). Trimming stripped 6 bases from V and 14 bases from J, with 17 bases between. The CDR3 runs to 13 residues. The CDR3 DNA sequence: TGTGCCAGTAGGGGCAGGGGTCCCCTCACCCTCCACTTT. It translates to CASRGRGPLTLHF.

This clonotype was counted ten times or more. The chain is built from TRBV2 and TRBJ2-7; 10 positions match TRBD1. The germline V gene has CDR1 SNHLY and CDR2 FYNNEI. CDR3 length: 14 residues. The junction had 4 bases not matched to a gene; V was cut back by 6 bases and J by 2 bases. CDR3 nucleotides: TGTGCCAGCAGGGGACAGGGGTCCCCCTACGAGCAGTACTTC. It is translated as CASRGQGSPYEQYF.

In the case of this clonotype: Since no conserved phenylalanine or tryptophan closes the CDR3, a read error is the likely cause. The chain uses TRBV18 and TRBJ1-2; no clear D. The ends were cut back, 0 bases at V and 4 bases at J, with 12 bases in the middle. The length of the CDR3 is 15 residues. Germline CDR1 is KGHSH and CDR2 is LQKENI. CDR3 region: CASSPPGKTGYGYTV. CDR3 nucleotide sequence: TGTGCCAGCTCACCACCGGGAAAGACGGGCTATGGCTACACCGTC.

This clonotype was seen many times. The chain carries TRBV12-3 or TRBV12-4 and TRBJ1-1; D uncertain. Trimming left V 2 bases short and J 6 bases short, with 4 bases between. This CDR3 has 11 amino acids. DNA for the CDR3: TGTGCCAGCAGTTTACGGTCTGAAGCTTTCTTT. Its protein product is CASSLRSEAFF.